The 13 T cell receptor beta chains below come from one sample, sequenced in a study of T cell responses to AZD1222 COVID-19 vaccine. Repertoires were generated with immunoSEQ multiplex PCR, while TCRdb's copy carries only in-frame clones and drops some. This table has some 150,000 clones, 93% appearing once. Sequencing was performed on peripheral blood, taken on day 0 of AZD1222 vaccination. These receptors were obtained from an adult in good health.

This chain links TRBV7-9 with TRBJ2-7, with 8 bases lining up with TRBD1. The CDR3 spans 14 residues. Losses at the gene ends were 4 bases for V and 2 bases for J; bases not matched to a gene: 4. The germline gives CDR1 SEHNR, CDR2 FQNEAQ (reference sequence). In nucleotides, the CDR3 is TGTGCCAGCAGCTCCAGGACAGGGACCTACGAGCAGTACTTC. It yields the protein CASSSRTGTYEQYF.

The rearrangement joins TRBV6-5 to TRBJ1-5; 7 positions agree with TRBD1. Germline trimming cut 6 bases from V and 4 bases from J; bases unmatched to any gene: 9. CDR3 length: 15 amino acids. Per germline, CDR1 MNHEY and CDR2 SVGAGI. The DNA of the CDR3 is TGTGCCAGCAGCTTTGACAGGGCGGGTAATCAGCCCCAGCATTTT. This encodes CASSFDRAGNQPQHF.

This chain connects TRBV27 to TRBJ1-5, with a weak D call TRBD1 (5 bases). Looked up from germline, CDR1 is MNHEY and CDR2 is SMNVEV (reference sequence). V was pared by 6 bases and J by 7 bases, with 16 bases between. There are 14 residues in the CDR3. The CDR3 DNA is TGTGCCAGCAGCCCTTTAAGGGGTTTGCAGCCCCAGCATTTT. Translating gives CASSPLRGLQPQHF.

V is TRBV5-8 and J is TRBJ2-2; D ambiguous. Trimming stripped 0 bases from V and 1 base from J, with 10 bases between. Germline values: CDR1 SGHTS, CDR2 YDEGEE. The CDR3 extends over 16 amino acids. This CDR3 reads CASSLGRPVNTGELFF. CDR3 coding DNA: TGTGCCAGCAGCTTGGGCCGCCCCGTGAACACCGGGGAGCTGTTTTTT.

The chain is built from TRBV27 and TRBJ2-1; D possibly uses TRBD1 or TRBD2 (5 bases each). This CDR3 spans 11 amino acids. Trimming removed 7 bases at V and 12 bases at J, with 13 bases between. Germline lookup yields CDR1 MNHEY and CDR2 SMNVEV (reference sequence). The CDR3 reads CASIEGPRQFF. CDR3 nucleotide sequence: TGTGCCAGCATCGAGGGGCCGCGGCAGTTCTTC.

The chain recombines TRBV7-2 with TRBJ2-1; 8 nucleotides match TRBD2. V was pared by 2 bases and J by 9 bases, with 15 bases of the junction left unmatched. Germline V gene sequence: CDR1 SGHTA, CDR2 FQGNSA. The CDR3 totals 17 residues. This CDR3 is CASSLPRDSSGGGEQFF. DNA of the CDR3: TGTGCCAGCAGCTTACCCCGGGATAGCTCCGGGGGGGGTGAGCAGTTCTTC.

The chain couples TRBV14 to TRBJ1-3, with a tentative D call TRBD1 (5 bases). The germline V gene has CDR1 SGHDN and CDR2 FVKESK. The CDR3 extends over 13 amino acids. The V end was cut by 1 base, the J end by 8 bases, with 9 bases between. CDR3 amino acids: CASSQVGVYTIYF. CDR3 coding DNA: TGTGCCAGCAGCCAAGTAGGGGTCTACACCATATATTTT.

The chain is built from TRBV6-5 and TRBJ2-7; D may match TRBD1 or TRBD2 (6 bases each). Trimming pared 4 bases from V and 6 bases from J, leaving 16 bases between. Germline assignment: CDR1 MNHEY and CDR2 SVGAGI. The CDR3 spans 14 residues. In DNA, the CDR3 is TGTGCCAGCAGTTTCGGGTCTACGGGGGCCGAGCAGTACTTC. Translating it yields CASSFGSTGAEQYF.

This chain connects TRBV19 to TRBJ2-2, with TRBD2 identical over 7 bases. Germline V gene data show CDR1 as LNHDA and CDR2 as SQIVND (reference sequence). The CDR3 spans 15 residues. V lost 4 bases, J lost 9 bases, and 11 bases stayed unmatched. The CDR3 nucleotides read TGTGCCAGTAGTACTTCAGGGAGGGCGTTCAGGGAGCTGTTTTTT. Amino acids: CASSTSGRAFRELFF.

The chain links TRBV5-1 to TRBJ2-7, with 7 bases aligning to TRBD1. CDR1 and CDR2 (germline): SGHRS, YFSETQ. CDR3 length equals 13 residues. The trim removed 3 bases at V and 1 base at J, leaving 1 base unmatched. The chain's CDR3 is CASSSDRSYEQYF. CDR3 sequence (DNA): TGCGCCAGCAGCTCGGACAGGTCCTACGAGCAGTACTTC.

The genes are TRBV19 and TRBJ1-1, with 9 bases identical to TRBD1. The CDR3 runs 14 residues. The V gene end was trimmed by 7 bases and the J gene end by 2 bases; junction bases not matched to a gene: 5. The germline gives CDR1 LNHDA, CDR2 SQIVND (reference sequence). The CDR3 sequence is CASISDRGNTEAFF. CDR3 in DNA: TGTGCCAGTATCTCGGACAGGGGCAACACTGAAGCTTTCTTT.

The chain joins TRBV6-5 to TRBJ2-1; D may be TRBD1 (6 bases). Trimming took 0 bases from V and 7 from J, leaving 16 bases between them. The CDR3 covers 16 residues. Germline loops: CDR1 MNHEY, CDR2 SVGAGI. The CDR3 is CASSYSGGPLLNEQFF. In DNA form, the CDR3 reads TGTGCCAGCAGTTACTCAGGGGGACCTCTTCTGAATGAGCAGTTCTTC.

CDR3 nucleotides: TGTGCCAGCAGCGCTGGGGCTAGCGCCTTGGCAGATACGCAGTATTTT. It translates to CASSAGASALADTQYF. The chain recombines TRBV9 with TRBJ2-3; maybe TRBD2 (6 bases). Trimming shortened V by 3 bases and J by 4 bases, and 18 bases separated the two germline ends. In germline, CDR1 is SGDLS, CDR2 YYNGEE. The CDR3 covers 16 residues.